The text below deals with one TCR beta chain. What it recognizes is unknown. The investigators reverse transcribed all of the isolated RNA, so they sequenced expressed TCRB transcripts. TCRdb's copy holds only in-frame clones and misses some; the assay was immunoSEQ multiplex PCR. This sample yields fewer than 550,000 clones, of which about 10% are seen a single time; approximately 0.05% belongs to the top ten. The data belong to a study of beta chain features in type 1 diabetes. Study-level background: Cell yields, age and gender were similar between patients and healthy donors. Notes on the study in general: Any HLA type influence on TCRB rearrangement was left unresolved here. VDJ junctions from patients with type 1 diabetes contained fewer insertions and more deletions.

The ends lost 4 bases at V and 7 bases at J; junction bases unmatched: 13. The CDR3 loop spans 17 amino acids. Germline loops: CDR1 SGHDN, CDR2 FVKESK. Sample: naive CD4+ T cells from blood. V and J are TRBV14 and TRBJ1-4; 9 bases are shared with TRBD1. This TCR derives from a young woman in good health. Here the CDR3 reads CASSPAWYRGRSEKLFF. The CDR3 bases are TGTGCCAGCAGCCCGGCCTGGTACAGGGGGCGAAGTGAAAAACTGTTTTTT.